This T cell receptor beta chain was identified in a study of shared clonotypes between healthy human individuals. Regarding the study as a whole: Among several donors, roughly 5% of naive CD4 clonotypes were found in common.

Germline loops: CDR1 SEHNR, CDR2 FQNEAQ (reference sequence). V gave up 4 bases and J gave up 6 bases, with 13 bases separating them. CDR3 length: 13 residues. Sequenced by immunoSEQ multiplex PCR; TCRdb stores in-frame clones only, minus some. The table has approximately 840,000 clones, around 96% seen once; the top ten hold about 0.25%. Terminally differentiated effector memory CD45RA+ cells were excluded from the naive CD8 cells, which were CD45RO-negative and positively selected for CCR7. Note on this clone: Antigen unknown.

This clonotype originated in a man aged 25 to 40 in good health. This sequence joins TRBV7-9 and TRBJ2-7; a possible D gene is TRBD2 (5 bases). Sequencing was done on a sample of naive CD8+ T cells sorted from blood. The CDR3 here is CASSSPSEAEQYF. CDR3 nucleotide sequence: TGTGCCAGCAGCTCCCCCTCGGAGGCCGAGCAGTACTTC.